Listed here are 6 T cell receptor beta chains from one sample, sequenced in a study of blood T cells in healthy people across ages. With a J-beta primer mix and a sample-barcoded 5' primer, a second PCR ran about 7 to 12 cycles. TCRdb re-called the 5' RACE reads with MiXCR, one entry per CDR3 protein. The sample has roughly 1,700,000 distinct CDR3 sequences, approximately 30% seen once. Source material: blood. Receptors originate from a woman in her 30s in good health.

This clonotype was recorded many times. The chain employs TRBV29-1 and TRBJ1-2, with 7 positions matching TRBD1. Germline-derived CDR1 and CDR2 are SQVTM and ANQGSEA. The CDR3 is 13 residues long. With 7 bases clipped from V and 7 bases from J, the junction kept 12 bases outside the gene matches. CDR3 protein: CSGNDGTEVGYTF. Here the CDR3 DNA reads TGCAGCGGAAACGACGGGACAGAGGTTGGCTACACCTTC.

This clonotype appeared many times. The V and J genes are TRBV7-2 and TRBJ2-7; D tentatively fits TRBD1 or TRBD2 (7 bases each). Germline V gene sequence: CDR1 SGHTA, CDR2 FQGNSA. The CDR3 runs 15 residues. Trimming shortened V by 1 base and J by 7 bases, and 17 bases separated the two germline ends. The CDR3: CASSLDPGGEREQYF. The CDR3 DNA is TGTGCCAGCAGCTTAGACCCAGGGGGGGAGAGGGAGCAGTACTTC.

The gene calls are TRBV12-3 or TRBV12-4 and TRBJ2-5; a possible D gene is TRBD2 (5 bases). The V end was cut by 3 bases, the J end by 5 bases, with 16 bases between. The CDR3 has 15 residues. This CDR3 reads CASSFLPGGSETQYF. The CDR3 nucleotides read TGTGCCAGCAGTTTCCTCCCTGGCGGGTCGGAGACCCAGTACTTC.

The CDR3 loop is CASSLRAGSEQFF. The CDR3 DNA sequence: TGTGCCAGCAGCTTAAGGGCAGGCAGTGAGCAGTTCTTC. This chain links TRBV11-3 with TRBJ2-1; D unclear. Germline lookup yields CDR1 SGHNT and CDR2 YENEEA. This CDR3 is built from 13 residues. V gave up 2 bases and J gave up 9 bases, with 11 bases separating them. Looking up the rest from reference TRBV11-3 and TRBJ2-1 gives the full variable domain: EAGVVQSPRYKIIEKKQPVAFWCNPISGHNTLYWYLQNLGQGPELLIRYENEEAVDDSQLPKDRFSAERLKGVDSTLKIQPAELGDSAVYLCASSLRAGSEQFFGPGTRLTVL.

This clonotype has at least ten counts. For the CDR3, the DNA is TGCGCCAGCAGCCGGTTTTCCGGGGTTGCGGAGACCCAGTACTTC. Translating it yields CASSRFSGVAETQYF. The V gene is TRBV4-1, the J gene TRBJ2-5; D possibly corresponds to TRBD2 (5 bases). The germline V gene has CDR1 MGHRA and CDR2 YSYEKL. This CDR3 has 15 residues. V was trimmed by 4 bases and J by 5 bases, leaving 17 bases between them.

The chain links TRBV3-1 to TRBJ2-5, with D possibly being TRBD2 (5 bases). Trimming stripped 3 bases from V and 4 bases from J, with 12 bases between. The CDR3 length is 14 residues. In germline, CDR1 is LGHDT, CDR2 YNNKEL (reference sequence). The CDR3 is CASSHRGKGETQYF. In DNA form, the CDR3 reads TGTGCCAGCAGCCATCGAGGGAAAGGAGAGACCCAGTACTTC.